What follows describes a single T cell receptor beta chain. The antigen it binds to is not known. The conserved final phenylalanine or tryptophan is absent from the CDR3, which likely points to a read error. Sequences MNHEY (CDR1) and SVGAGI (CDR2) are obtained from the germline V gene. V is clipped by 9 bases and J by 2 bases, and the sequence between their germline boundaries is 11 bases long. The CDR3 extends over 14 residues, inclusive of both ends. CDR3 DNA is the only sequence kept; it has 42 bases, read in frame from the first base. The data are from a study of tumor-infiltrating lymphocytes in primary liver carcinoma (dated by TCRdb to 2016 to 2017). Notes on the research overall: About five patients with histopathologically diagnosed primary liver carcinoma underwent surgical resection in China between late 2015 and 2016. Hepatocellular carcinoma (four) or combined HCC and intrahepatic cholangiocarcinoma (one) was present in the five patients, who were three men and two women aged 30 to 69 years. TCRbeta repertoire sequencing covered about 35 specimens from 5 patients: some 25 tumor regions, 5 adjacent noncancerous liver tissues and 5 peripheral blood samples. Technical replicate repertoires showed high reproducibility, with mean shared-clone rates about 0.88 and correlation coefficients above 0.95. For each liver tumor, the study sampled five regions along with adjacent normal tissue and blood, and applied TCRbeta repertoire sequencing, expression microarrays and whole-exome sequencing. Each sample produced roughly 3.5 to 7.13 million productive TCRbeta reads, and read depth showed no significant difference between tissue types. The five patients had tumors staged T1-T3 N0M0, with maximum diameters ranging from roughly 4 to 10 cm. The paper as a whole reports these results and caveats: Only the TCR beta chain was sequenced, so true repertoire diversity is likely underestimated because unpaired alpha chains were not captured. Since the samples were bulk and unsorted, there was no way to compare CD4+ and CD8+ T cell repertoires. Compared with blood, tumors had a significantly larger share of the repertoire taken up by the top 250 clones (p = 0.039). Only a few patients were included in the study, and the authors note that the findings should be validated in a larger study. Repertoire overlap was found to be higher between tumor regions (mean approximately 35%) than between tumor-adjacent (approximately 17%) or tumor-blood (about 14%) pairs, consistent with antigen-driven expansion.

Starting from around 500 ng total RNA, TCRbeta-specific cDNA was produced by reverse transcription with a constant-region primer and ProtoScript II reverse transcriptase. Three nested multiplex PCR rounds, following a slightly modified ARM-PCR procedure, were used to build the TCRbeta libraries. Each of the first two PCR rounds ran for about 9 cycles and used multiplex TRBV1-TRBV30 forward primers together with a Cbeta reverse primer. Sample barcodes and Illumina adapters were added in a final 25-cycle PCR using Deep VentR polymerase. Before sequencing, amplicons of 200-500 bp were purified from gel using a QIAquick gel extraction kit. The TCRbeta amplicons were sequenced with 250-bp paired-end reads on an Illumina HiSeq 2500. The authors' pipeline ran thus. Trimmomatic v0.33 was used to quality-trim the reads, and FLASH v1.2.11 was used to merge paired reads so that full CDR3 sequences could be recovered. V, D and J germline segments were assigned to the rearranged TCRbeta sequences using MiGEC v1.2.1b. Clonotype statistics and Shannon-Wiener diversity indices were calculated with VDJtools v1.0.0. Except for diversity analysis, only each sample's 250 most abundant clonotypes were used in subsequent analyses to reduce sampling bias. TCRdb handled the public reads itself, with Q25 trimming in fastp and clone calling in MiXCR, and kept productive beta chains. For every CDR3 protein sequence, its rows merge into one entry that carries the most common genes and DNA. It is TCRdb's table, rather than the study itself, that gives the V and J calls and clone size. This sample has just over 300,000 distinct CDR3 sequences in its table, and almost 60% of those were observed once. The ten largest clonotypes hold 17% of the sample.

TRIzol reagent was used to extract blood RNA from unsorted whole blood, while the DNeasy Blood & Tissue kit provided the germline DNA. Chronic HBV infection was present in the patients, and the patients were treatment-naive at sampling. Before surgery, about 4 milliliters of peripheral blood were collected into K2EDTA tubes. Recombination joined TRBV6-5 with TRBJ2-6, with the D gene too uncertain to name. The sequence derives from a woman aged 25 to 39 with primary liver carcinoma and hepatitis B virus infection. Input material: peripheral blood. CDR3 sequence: CASRPRTGANVLTL. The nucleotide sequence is TGTGCCAGTAGACCTCGAACTGGGGCCAACGTCCTGACTTTA.